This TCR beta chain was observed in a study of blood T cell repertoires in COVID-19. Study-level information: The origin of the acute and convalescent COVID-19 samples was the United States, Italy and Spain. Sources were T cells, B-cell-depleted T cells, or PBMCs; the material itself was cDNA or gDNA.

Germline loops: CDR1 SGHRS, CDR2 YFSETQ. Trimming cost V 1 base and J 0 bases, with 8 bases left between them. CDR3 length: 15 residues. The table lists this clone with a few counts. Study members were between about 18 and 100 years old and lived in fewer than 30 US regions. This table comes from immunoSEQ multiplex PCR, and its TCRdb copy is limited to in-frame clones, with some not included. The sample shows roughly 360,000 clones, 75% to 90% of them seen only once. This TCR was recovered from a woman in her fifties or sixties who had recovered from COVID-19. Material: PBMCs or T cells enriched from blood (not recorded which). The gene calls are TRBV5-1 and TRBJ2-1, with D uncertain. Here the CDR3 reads CASSLSAVSYNEQFF. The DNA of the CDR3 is TGCGCCAGCAGCTTGAGCGCGGTCTCCTACAATGAGCAGTTCTTC.